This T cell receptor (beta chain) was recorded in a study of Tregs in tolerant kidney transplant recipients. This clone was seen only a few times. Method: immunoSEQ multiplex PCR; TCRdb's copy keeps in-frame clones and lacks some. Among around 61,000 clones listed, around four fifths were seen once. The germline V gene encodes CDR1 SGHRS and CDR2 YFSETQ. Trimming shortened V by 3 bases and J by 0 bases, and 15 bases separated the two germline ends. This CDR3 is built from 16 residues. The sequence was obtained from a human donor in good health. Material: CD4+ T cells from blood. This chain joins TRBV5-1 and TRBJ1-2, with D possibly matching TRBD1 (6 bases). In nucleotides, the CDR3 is TGCGCCAGCAGCTGGGGACTCAGGGGCTCTAACTATGGCTACACCTTC. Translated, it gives CASSWGLRGSNYGYTF.